The T cell receptor beta chain under discussion was sequenced for a study of identical twins. General study points: Insertions were fewer in abundant cord blood beta clonotypes, whereas memory repertoires showed none of this pattern.

A few counts support this clonotype. Its target is not known. Donors were all healthy Caucasians. TCRdb redid the calling of the 5' RACE reads with MiXCR, one entry per CDR3 protein. This table holds about 690,000 distinct CDR3 sequences, approximately 6.1% found once. The sequence came from a man aged 18 to 35 in good health. Sequencing was carried out using naive T cells sorted from blood.

As DNA, the CDR3 is TGTGCCAGCAGCCAAGAGAGTAGGGCGTACAATGAGCAGTTCTTC. Its protein product is CASSQESRAYNEQFF. The chain uses TRBV16 and TRBJ2-1; D gene ambiguous. The CDR3 is made up of 15 amino acids. Trimming shortened V by 2 bases and J by 4 bases, and 12 bases separated the two germline ends. Looked up from germline, CDR1 is KGHSY and CDR2 is FQNENV.